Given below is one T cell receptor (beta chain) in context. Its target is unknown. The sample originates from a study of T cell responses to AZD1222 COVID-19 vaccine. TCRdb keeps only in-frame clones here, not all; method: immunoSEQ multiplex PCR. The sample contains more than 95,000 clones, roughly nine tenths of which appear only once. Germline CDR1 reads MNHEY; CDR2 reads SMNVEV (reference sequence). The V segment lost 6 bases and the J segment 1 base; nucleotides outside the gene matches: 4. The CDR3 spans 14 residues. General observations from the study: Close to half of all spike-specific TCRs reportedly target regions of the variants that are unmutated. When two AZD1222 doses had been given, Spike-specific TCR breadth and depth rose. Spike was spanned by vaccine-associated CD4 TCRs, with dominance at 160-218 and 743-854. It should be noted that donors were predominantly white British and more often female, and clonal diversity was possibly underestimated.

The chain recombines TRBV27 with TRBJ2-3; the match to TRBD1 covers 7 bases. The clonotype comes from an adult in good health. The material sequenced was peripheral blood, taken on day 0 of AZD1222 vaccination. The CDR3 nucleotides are TGTGCCAGCAGACCGGGACAGCGCACAGATACGCAGTATTTT. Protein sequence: CASRPGQRTDTQYF.